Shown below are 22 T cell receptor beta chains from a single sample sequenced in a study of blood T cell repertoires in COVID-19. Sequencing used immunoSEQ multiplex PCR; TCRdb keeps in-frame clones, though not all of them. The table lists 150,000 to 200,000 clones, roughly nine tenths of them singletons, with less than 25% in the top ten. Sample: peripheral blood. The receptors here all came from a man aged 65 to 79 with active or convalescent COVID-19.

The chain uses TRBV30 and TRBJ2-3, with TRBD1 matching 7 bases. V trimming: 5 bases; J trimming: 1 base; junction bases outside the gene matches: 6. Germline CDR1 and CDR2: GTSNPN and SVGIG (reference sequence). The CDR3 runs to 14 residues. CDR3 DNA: TGTGCCTGGTCCCCGGGACAGCGCACAGATACGCAGTATTTT. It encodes CAWSPGQRTDTQYF.

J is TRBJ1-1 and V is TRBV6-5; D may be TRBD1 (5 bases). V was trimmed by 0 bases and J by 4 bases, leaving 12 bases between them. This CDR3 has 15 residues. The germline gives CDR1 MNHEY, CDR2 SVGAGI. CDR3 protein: CASSYSAGQGTEAFF. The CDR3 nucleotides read TGTGCCAGCAGTTACTCGGCAGGGCAAGGCACTGAAGCTTTCTTT.

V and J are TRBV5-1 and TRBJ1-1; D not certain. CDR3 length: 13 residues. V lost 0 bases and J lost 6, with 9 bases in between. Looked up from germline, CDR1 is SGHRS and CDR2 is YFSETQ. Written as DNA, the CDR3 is TGCGCCAGCAGCTTGGTGGGCTTTTCTGAAGCTTTCTTT. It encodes CASSLVGFSEAFF.

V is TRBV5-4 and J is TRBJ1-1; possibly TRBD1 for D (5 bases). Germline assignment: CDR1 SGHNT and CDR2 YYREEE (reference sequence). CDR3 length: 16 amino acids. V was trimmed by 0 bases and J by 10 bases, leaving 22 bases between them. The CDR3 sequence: CASSLAPGRQIVGAFF. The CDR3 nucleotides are TGTGCCAGCAGCTTGGCCCCGGGCCGACAGATCGTGGGAGCTTTCTTT. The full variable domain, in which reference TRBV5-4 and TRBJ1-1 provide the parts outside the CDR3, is ETGVTQSPTHLIKTRGQQVTLRCSSQSGHNTVSWYQQALGQGPQFIFQYYREEENGRGNFPPRFSGLQFPNYSSELNVNALELDDSALYLCASSLAPGRQIVGAFFGQGTRLTVV.

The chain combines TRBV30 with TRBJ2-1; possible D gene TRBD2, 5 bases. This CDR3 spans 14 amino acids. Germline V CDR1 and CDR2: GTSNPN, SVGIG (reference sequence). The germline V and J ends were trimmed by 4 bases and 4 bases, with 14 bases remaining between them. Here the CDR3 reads CAWTGGSVYNEQFF. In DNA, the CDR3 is TGTGCCTGGACTGGTGGGAGTGTTTACAATGAGCAGTTCTTC.

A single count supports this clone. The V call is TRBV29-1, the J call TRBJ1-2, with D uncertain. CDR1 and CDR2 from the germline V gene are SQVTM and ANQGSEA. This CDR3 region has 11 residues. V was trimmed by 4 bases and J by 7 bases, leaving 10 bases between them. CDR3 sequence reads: CSVGREVGYTF. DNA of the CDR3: TGCAGCGTTGGCCGGGAGGTTGGCTACACCTTC.

The CDR3 DNA reads TGCAGTGTAGATAACACCGGGGAGCTGTTTTTT. This translates into CSVDNTGELFF. This rearrangement joins TRBV20-1 to TRBJ2-2; the D is unclear. Between the trimmed V and J ends, which lost 7 bases and 2 bases, there was a span of 5 bases. The CDR3 is 11 residues long. CDR1 and CDR2 (germline): DFQATT, SNEGSKA (reference sequence).

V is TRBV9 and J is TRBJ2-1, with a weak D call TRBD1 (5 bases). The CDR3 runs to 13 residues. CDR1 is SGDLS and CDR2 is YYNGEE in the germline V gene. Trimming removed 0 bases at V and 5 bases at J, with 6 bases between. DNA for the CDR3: TGTGCCAGCAGCGTAGGGACACACAATGAGCAGTTCTTC. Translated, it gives CASSVGTHNEQFF.

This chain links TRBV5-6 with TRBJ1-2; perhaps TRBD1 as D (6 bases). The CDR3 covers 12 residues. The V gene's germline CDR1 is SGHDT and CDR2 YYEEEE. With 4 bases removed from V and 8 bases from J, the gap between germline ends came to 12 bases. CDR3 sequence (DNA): TGTGCCAGCAGCCCAGGGACACCCGGCTACACCTTC. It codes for CASSPGTPGYTF.

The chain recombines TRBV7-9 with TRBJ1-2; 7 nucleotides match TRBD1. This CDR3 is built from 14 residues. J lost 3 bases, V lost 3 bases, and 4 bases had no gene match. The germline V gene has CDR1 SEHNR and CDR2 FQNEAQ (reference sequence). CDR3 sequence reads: CASSFGQDYYGYTF. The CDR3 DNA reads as TGTGCCAGCAGCTTCGGACAGGACTACTATGGCTACACCTTC.

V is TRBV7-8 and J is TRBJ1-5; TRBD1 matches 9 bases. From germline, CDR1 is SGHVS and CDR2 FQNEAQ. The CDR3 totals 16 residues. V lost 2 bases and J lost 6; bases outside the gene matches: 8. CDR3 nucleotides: TGTGCCAGCAGCTTACAAAACAGGGGGCAGGGTCAGCCCCAGCATTTT. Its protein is CASSLQNRGQGQPQHF.

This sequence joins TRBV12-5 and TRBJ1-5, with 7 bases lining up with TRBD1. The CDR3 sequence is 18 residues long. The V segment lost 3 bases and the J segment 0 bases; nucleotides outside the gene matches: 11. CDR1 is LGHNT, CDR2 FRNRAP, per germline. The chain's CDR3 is CASGFLPGTVYSNQPQHF. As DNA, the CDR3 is TGTGCTAGTGGTTTTTTGCCCGGGACAGTTTATAGCAATCAGCCCCAGCATTTT.

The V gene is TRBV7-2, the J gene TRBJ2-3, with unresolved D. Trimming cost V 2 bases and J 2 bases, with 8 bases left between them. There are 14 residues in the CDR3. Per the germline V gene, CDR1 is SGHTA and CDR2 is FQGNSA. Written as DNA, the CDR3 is TGTGCCAGCAGCTTAAGGAGTACCACAGATACGCAGTATTTT. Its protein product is CASSLRSTTDTQYF.

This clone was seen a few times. This CDR3 reads CASSYRVVAEAEAFF. CDR3 nucleotides: TGCGCCAGCAGCTACCGAGTCGTTGCCGAGGCTGAAGCTTTCTTT. V usage is TRBV5-1 and J usage is TRBJ1-1; D call uncertain. The germline gives CDR1 SGHRS, CDR2 YFSETQ. The CDR3 sequence is 15 residues long. Trimming pared 3 bases from V and 6 bases from J, leaving 18 bases between.

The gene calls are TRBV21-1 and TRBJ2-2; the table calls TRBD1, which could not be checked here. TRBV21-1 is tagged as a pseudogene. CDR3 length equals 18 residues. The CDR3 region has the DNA TGTGCCAGCAGCAAAGGAGAACAGGGTACAACGAACACCGGGGAGCTGTTTTTT. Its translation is CASSKGEQGTTNTGELFF.

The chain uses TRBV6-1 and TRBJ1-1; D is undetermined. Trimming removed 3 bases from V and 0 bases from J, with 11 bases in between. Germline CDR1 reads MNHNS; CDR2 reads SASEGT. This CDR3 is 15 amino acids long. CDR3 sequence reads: CASSDIGGLNTEAFF. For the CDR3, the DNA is TGTGCCAGCAGTGACATTGGCGGGTTGAACACTGAAGCTTTCTTT.

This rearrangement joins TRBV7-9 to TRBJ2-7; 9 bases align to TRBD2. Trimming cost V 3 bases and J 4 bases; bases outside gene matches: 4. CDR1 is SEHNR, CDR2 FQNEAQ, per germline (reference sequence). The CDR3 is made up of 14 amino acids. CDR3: CASSFAGGRYEQYF. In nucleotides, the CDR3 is TGTGCCAGCAGCTTCGCGGGAGGGCGATACGAGCAGTACTTC.

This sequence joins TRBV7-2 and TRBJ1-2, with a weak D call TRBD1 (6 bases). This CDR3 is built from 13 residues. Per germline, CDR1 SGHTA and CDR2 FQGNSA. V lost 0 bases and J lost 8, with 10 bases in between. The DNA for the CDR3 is TGTGCCAGCAGCTTAGCGTCAGGGGACGGCTACACCTTC. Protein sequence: CASSLASGDGYTF.

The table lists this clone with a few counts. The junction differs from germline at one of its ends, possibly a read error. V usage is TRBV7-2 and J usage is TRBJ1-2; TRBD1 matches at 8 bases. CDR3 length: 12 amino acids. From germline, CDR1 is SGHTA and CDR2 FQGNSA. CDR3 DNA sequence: TGTGCCAGCAGGCTCCCCCCGGGACAGGTCCACTTC. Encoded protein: CASRLPPGQVHF.

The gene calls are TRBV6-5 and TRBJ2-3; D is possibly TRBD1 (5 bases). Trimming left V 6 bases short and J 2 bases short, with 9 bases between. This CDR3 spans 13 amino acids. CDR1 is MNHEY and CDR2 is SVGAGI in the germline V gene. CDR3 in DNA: TGTGCCAGCAGGGACACTTTCACAGATACGCAGTATTTT. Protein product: CASRDTFTDTQYF.

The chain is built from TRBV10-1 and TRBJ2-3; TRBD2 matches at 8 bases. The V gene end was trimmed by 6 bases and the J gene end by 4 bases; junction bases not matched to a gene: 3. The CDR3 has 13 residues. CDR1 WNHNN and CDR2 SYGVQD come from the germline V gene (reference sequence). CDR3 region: CASSGGAADTQYF. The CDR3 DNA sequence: TGCGCCAGCAGCGGGGGGGCCGCAGATACGCAGTATTTT.

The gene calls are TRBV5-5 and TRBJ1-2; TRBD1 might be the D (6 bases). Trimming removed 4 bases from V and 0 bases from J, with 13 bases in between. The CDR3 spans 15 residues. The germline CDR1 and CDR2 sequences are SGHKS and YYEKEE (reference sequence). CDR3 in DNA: TGTGCCAGCAGCCCGACGGGACACCCTAACTATGGCTACACCTTC. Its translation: CASSPTGHPNYGYTF. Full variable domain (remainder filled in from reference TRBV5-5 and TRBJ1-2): DAGVTQSPTHLIKTRGQQVTLRCSPISGHKSVSWYQQVLGQGPQFIFQYYEKEERGRGNFPDRFSARQFPNYSSELNVNALLLGDSALYLCASSPTGHPNYGYTFGSGTRLTVV.